This entry lists 3 T cell receptor beta chains sequenced from one sample in a study of neurological immune-mediated disorders. Specified time point: longitudinal time-point 2. TCRdb reprocessed the 5' RACE reads with MiXCR, giving one entry per CDR3 protein. The table shows 80,000 to 100,000 distinct CDR3 sequences, with 5.8% occurring only once. The sample consisted of PBMCs. These receptor sequences come from an older woman with multiple sclerosis.

Many counts were recorded for this clonotype. The chain employs TRBV20-1 and TRBJ2-7; 9 nucleotides match TRBD2. This CDR3 region has 15 residues. V gave up 3 bases and J gave up 1 base; unmatched junction bases: 7. CDR1 is DFQATT, CDR2 SNEGSKA, per germline (reference sequence). For the CDR3, the DNA is TGCAGTGCTAGCGATCGTCTAGCGGGGTCCTACGAGCAGTACTTC. It translates to CSASDRLAGSYEQYF.

This clonotype was seen repeatedly, ten times or more. The rearrangement joins TRBV7-9 to TRBJ2-3; 7 nucleotides align to TRBD2. Germline-derived CDR1 and CDR2 are SEHNR and FQNEAQ (reference sequence). The CDR3 is made up of 15 amino acids. Trimming removed 2 bases from V and 4 bases from J; junction bases left unmatched: 6. CDR3 in DNA: TGTGCCAGCAGCTTAAGCCGGGGAGGGGCAGATACGCAGTATTTT. It yields the protein CASSLSRGGADTQYF.

This clonotype was observed at least ten times. The rearrangement joins TRBV5-1 to TRBJ1-4; 7 positions agree with TRBD1. Germline V gene sequence: CDR1 SGHRS, CDR2 YFSETQ. With 2 bases clipped from V and 8 bases from J, the junction kept 6 bases outside the gene matches. CDR3 length equals 14 residues. The DNA for the CDR3 is TGCGCCAGCAGCTTCGGGACAGATAACGAAAAACTGTTTTTT. Amino acids: CASSFGTDNEKLFF.